Described below is a single TCR beta chain sequence and its context. This sample was taken from a study of T cells in Graves' hyperthyroidism and ophthalmopathy. The CDR3 regions of TCR beta were amplified from RNA transcripts. During a first-round RT-PCR of the TCR CDR3, the HTBI primer set was used. TCRdb ran MiXCR on the multiplex PCR reads and lists one entry per CDR3 protein. The table lists over 350,000 distinct CDR3 sequences, 18% of them singletons, with roughly two fifths in the top ten. Germline-derived CDR1 and CDR2 are ENHRY and SYGVKD. The CDR3 is made up of 12 amino acids. The V end lost 6 bases, the J end lost 4 bases, and 10 bases lay between the germline ends.

The V call is TRBV10-3, the J call TRBJ2-7; weak D call: TRBD2 (5 bases). Input material: blood. This clonotype originated in a man between 18 and 29 years old with Graves' ophthalmopathy. CDR3 protein: CAISPGGYEQYF. The DNA of the CDR3 is TGTGCCATCAGCCCTGGCGGGTACGAGCAGTACTTC.